These T cell receptor beta chains were read from a single sample in a study of shared clonotypes between healthy human individuals. Generated by immunoSEQ multiplex PCR, the TCRdb table keeps only in-frame clones and is missing some. The sample lists 950,000 to 1,100,000 clones, about 84% occurring once. Sample: memory CD4+ T cells from PBMCs. The receptor source for this set is a man between 18 and 29 years old in good health. Some clones in this sample may be carry-over from other donors' samples. The CDR3 runs from the conserved cysteine through the conserved F or W. A D gene is named only where the DNA matches it firmly. Size tells how often a clone was seen (once, few, many) or the class of an expanded clone, and some rows leave it out.

V,length,J,size,D,CDR3,DNA
TRBV7-9,14,TRBJ1-4,-,TRBD1,CASSLGQINEKLFF,TGTGCCAGCAGCCTGGGACAGATTAATGAAAAACTGTTTTTT
TRBV6-4,11,TRBJ1-1,-,-,CARRGDAEAFF,TGTGCCAGGAGAGGGGACGCTGAAGCTTTCTTT
TRBV5-1,14,TRBJ2-1,-,-,CASSLNSDYNEQFF,TGCGCCAGCAGCTTAAACTCGGACTACAATGAGCAGTTCTTC
TRBV25-1,16,TRBJ2-3,-,-,CASSDKSPPSTDTQYF,TGTGCCAGCAGTGATAAGTCACCCCCTAGCACAGATACGCAGTATTTT
TRBV7-2,15,TRBJ1-5,-,-,CASSLVSGANQPQHF,TGTGCCAGCAGCTTAGTTTCGGGGGCCAATCAGCCCCAGCATTTT
TRBV7-9,12,TRBJ2-1,-,-,CSGQGLRNEQFF,TGTAGCGGTCAGGGTCTAAGGAATGAGCAGTTCTTC
TRBV11-1,13,TRBJ2-5,-,TRBD1,CASSSGQGQTQYF,TGTGCCAGCAGTTCGGGACAGGGCCAGACCCAGTACTTC
TRBV30,14,TRBJ2-1,-,TRBD1,CAWAAGGSYNEQFF,TGTGCCTGGGCCGCAGGGGGCTCCTACAATGAGCAGTTCTTC
TRBV9,13,TRBJ1-1,-,-,CASSREGSTEAFF,TGTGCCAGCAGCCGGGAGGGCTCCACTGAAGCTTTCTTT
TRBV30,17,TRBJ1-5,-,-,CAWSATRWSGGGQPQHF,TGTGCCTGGAGTGCAACTCGGTGGTCAGGCGGAGGTCAGCCCCAGCATTTT
TRBV5-1,14,TRBJ2-4,-,TRBD2,CASSLSGGANIQYF,TGCGCCAGCAGCTTGTCCGGGGGGGCAAACATTCAGTACTTC
TRBV4-1,18,TRBJ2-2,-,-,CASSQPMASAEGTGELFF,TGCGCCAGCAGCCAACCAATGGCTAGCGCGGAAGGCACCGGGGAGCTGTTTTTT
TRBV7-8,12,TRBJ1-5,many,-,CASSLEGQPQHF,TGTGCCAGCAGCTTAGAGGGTCAGCCCCAGCATTTT
TRBV27,13,TRBJ1-2,-,-,CASSFRAGYGYTF,TGTGCCAGCAGTTTCAGGGCCGGCTATGGCTACACCTTC
TRBV21-1,19,TRBJ2-7,-,-,CASSARLAGGPGRTGEQYF,TGTGCCAGCAGCGCCCGACTAGCGGGAGGGCCGGGGCGAACAGGGGAGCAGTACTTC
TRBV6-1,14,TRBJ2-7,-,-,CASSERSLTQSEYF,TGTGCCAGCAGTGAAAGAAGTCTGACACAGAGTGAGTACTTC
TRBV28,15,TRBJ2-7,-,-,CASSMSELPTYEQYF,TGTGCCAGCAGTATGAGCGAACTCCCGACCTACGAGCAGTACTTC
TRBV6-1,14,TRBJ1-6,-,TRBD1,CASRGQGMGPPLHF,TGTGCCAGCAGGGGACAGGGGATGGGACCACCCCTCCACTTT
TRBV9,15,TRBJ2-1,-,-,CASSEQGDSYNEQFF,TGTGCCAGCAGCGAACAAGGGGATTCCTACAATGAGCAGTTCTTC
TRBV7-2,16,TRBJ2-1,-,TRBD2,CASRPPGGAGVWEQFF,TGTGCCAGCAGGCCCCCGGGGGGAGCGGGAGTTTGGGAGCAGTTCTTC
TRBV2,13,TRBJ1-1,-,TRBD1,CASKGQANTEAFF,TGTGCCAGCAAAGGACAGGCGAACACTGAAGCTTTCTTT
TRBV7-2,15,TRBJ1-1,-,-,CASSLAGRGWTEAFF,TGTGCCAGCAGCCTGGCGGGCAGGGGTTGGACTGAAGCTTTCTTT
TRBV7-2,14,TRBJ1-1,few,TRBD1,CASSPGTANTEAFF,TGTGCCAGCAGCCCGGGGACAGCGAACACTGAAGCTTTCTTT
TRBV5-1,16,TRBJ2-1,-,TRBD2,CASSLSLGLNYNEQFF,TGCGCCAGCAGCTTGTCCCTGGGACTAAACTACAATGAGCAGTTCTTC
TRBV5-1,13,TRBJ2-2,once,-,CASSLLVFGELFF,TGCGCCAGCAGCCTTCTGGTGTTCGGGGAGCTGTTTTTT
TRBV18,14,TRBJ2-2,-,-,CASSNTENTGELFF,TGTGCCAGCTCGAACACAGAGAACACCGGGGAGCTGTTTTTT
TRBV9,19,TRBJ2-2,once,TRBD1,CASSKTYTGTETNTGELFF,TGTGCCAGCAGCAAAACCTATACCGGGACAGAGACGAACACCGGGGAGCTGTTTTTT